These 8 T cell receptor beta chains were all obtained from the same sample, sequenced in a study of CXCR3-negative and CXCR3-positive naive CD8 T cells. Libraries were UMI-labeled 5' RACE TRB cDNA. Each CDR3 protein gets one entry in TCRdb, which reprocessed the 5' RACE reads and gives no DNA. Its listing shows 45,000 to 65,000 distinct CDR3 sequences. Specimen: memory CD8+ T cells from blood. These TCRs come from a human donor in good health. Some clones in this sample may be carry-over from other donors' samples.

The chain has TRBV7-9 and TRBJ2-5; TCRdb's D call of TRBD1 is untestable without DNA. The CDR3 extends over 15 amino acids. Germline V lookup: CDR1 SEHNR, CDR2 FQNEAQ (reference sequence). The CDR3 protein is CASSHRVGSLETQYF.

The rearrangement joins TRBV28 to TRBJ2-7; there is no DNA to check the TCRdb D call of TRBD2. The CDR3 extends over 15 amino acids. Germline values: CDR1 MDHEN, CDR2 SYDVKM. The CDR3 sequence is CASSLSSGQIYEQYF.

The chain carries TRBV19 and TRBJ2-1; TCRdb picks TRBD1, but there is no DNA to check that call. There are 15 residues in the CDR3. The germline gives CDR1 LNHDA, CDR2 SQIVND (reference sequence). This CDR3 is CASSMRQGPYNEQFF.

The CDR3 loop reads CASSLGSGTPRTDTQYF. The rearrangement links TRBV28 to TRBJ2-3; TCRdb names TRBD1, which stays unverified in the absence of DNA. Germline CDR1 reads MDHEN; CDR2 reads SYDVKM. This CDR3 has 17 residues.

The chain's CDR3 is CASSLSPVSNTGELFF. V and J are TRBV28 and TRBJ2-2; TCRdb's assignment of TRBD2 cannot be checked, as there is no DNA. This CDR3 has 16 residues. Germline V lookup: CDR1 MDHEN, CDR2 SYDVKM.

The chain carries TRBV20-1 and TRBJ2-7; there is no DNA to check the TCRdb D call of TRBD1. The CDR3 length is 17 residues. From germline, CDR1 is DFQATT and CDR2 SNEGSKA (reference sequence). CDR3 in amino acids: CSARARTQGMAVYEQYF.

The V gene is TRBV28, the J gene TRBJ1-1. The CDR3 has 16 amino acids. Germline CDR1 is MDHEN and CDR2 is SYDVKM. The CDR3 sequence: CASTTPLGTANTEAFF.

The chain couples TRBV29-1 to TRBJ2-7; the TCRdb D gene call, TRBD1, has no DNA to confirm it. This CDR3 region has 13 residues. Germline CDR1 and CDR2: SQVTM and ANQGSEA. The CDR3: CSARDRSSYEQYF.